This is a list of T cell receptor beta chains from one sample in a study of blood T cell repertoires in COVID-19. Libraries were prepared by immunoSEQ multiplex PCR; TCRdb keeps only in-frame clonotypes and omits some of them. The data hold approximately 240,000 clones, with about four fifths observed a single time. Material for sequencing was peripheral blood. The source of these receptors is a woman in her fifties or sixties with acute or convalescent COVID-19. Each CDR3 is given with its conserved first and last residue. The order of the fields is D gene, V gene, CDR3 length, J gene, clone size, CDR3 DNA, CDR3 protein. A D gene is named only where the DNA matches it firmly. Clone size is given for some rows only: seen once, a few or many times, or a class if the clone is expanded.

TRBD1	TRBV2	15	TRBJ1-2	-	TGTGCCAGCAGCTATACGACAGGGAGCATCTATGGCTACACCTTC	CASSYTTGSIYGYTF
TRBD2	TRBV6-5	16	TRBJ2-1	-	TGTGCCAGCAGTTACGACCCGGGGGGGTCCTACAATGAGCAGTTCTTC	CASSYDPGGSYNEQFF
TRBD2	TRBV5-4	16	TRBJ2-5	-	TGTGCCAGCAGCTTAGACAGCGGGGGGGCCGTAGAGACCCAGTACTTC	CASSLDSGGAVETQYF
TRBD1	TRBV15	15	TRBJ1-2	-	TGTGCCACCAGCAGTAGTAGGACAGGGGCTAGTGGCTACACCTTC	CATSSSRTGASGYTF
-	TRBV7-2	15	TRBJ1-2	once	TGTGCCAGCAGCCCCCGTCCTCGGGGAGAAAACGGCTACACCTTC	CASSPRPRGENGYTF
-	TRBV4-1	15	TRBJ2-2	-	TGCGCCAGCAGCCAATATAGGACAGCCACCGGGGAGCTGTTTTTT	CASSQYRTATGELFF
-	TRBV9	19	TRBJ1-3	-	TGTGCCAGCAGCGTAGGTTCTGGGTCTGCAGGCCACTCTGGAAACACCATATATTTT	CASSVGSGSAGHSGNTIYF
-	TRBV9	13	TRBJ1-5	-	TGTGCCAGCAGCCCACAGGGAACCGGGCCCCAGCATTTT	CASSPQGTGPQHF
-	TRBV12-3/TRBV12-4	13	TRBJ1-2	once	TGTGCCAGCAGTTTCCCAGGGCACTATGGCTACACCTTC	CASSFPGHYGYTF
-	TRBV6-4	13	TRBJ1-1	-	TGTGCCAGCAGTGCAGACAGGAACACTGAAGCTTTCTTT	CASSADRNTEAFF
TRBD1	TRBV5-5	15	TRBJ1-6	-	TGTGCCAGCAGCTTGGCTCACAGGGGAGGATCACCCCTCCACTTT	CASSLAHRGGSPLHF
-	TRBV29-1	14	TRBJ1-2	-	TGCAGCGTTGTAGGGGCGGGGACCCTGAGCGGCTACACCTTC	CSVVGAGTLSGYTF
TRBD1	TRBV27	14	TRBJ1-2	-	TGTGCCAGCAGTTTAACAGGGGGTGTCTATGGCTACACCTTC	CASSLTGGVYGYTF
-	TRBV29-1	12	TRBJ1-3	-	TGCAGCGTTGTACTAAGAGGAAACACCATATATTTT	CSVVLRGNTIYF
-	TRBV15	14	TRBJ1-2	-	TGTGCCACCAGCAGAGATCGGGGTAATTATGGCTACACCTTC	CATSRDRGNYGYTF
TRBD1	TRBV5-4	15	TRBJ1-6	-	TGTGCCAGCAGCCAGGGACAGGGTGATAATTCACCCCTCCACTTT	CASSQGQGDNSPLHF
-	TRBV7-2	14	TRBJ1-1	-	TGTGCCAGCAGCTTAGGGGGACACACCGCTGAAGCTTTCTTT	CASSLGGHTAEAFF
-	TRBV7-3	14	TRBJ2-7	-	TGTGCCAGCAGCCCGTCGGGGGATTCCTACGAGCAGTACTTC	CASSPSGDSYEQYF
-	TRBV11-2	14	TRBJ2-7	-	TGTGCCAGCAGCTTAGGCGGGGGCTCTTACGAGCAGTACTTC	CASSLGGGSYEQYF
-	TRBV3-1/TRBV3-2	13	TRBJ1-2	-	TGTGCCAGCAGCCAAGAGAGGGCGTCTGGCTACACCTTC	CASSQERASGYTF
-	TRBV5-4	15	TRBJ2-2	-	TGTGCCAGCAGCTCGGCGGGGGACATATACGGGGAGCTGTTTTTT	CASSSAGDIYGELFF
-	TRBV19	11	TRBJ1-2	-	TGTGCCAGCGGGGAAGAATTTGGCTACACCTTC	CASGEEFGYTF
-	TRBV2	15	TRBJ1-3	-	TGTGCCAGCAGTGACTTCCTATCCTCTGGAAACACCATATATTTT	CASSDFLSSGNTIYF
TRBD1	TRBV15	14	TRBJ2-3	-	TGTGCCACCAGCTTGGACAGGGCTACAGATACGCAGTATTTT	CATSLDRATDTQYF
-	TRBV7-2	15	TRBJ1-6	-	TGTGCCAGCAGCCCTGGGGCAGGGTTGAATTCACCCCTCCACTTT	CASSPGAGLNSPLHF
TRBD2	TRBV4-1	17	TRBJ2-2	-	TGCGCCAGCAGCCAAGAATCACGGGGGGACCTCACCGGGGAGCTGTTTTTT	CASSQESRGDLTGELFF
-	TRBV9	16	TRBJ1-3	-	TGTGCCAGCAGCCCTTATCCATCAGGGTCTGGAAACACCATATATTTT	CASSPYPSGSGNTIYF
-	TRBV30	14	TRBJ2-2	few	TGTGCCTGGAGTGTAACAGCGAACACCGGGGAGCTGTTTTTT	CAWSVTANTGELFF
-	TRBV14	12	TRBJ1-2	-	TGTGCCAGCAGCCAGGCCAGCTATGGCTACACCTTC	CASSQASYGYTF
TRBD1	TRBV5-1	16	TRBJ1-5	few	TGCGCCAGCAGCTTGGCCTACAGGGGGACGGGTCAGCCCCAGCATTTT	CASSLAYRGTGQPQHF
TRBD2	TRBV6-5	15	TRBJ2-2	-	TGTGCCAGCAGAAGTAGCGGGGGTTTTACCGGGGAGCTGTTTTTT	CASRSSGGFTGELFF
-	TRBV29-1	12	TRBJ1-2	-	TGCAGCGTTGTCAAGGGGGACTATGGCTACACCTTC	CSVVKGDYGYTF
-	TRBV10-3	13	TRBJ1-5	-	TGTGCCGCCTCGGGAGGGATCAATCAGCCCCAGCATTTT	CAASGGINQPQHF
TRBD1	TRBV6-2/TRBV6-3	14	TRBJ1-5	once	TGTGCCAGCAGACCTCAGGGGGCTGGGCAGCCCCAGCATTTT	CASRPQGAGQPQHF
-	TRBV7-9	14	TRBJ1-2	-	TGTGCCAGCAGTCCCGCCAGGCTCCACTATGGCTACACCTTC	CASSPARLHYGYTF
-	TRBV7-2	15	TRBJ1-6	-	TGTGCCAGCAGCCTAGGGGTGAGGGACACTTCACCCCTCCACTTT	CASSLGVRDTSPLHF
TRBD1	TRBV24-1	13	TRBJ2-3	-	TGTGCCACCGGGACAGGGTGGGCAGATACGCAGTATTTT	CATGTGWADTQYF
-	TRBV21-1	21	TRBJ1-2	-	TGTGCCAGCAGCAAGCGCATAGGGGACCCGGGACAGGGGGCGCGCGACTATGGCTACACCTTC	CASSKRIGDPGQGARDYGYTF
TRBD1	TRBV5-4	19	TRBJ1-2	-	TGTGCCAGCAGCCCGGGGTGGGGGACAGGGGGCGCTGGGAGCCATGGCTACACCTTC	CASSPGWGTGGAGSHGYTF
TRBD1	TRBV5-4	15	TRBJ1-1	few	TGTGCCAGCAGCCCTCGACAGGGTTTGAACACTGAAGCTTTCTTT	CASSPRQGLNTEAFF
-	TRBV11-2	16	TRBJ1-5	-	TGTGCCAGCAGCTACGAACAGATGTATAGCAATCAGCCCCAGCATTTT	CASSYEQMYSNQPQHF
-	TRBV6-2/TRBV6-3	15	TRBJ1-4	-	TGTGCCAGCAGCTCCGTGGGGAGTTCAAATGAAAAACTGTTTTTT	CASSSVGSSNEKLFF
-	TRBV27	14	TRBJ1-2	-	TGTGCCAGCAGTTTAATAGGGGGAAGTTATGGCTACACCTTC	CASSLIGGSYGYTF
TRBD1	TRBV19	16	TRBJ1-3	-	TGTGCCAGTAGTAGATCGGGACAGGGCTCTGGAAACACCATATATTTT	CASSRSGQGSGNTIYF
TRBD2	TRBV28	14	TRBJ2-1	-	TGTGCCAGCAGTTTGACTAGCGCCTACAATGAGCAGTTCTTC	CASSLTSAYNEQFF
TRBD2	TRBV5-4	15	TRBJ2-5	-	TGTGCCAGCAGTCAAGTAGCGGGGGCGGAGGAGACCCAGTACTTC	CASSQVAGAEETQYF
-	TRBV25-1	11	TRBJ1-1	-	TGTGCCAGCACGTTCGGGGCTGAAGCTTTCTTT	CASTFGAEAFF
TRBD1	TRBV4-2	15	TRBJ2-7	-	TGTGCCAGCAGCCAGACGGGACAGGGGGCGGGCGAGCAGTACTTC	CASSQTGQGAGEQYF
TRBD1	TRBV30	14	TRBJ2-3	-	TGTGCCTGGACTCGGGACAGCGGCACAGATACGCAGTATTTT	CAWTRDSGTDTQYF
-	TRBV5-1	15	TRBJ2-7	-	TGCGCCAGCAGCTTTCAGCCAGGCATCTCCTACGAGCAGTACTTC	CASSFQPGISYEQYF
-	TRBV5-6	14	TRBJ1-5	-	TGTGCCAGCAGCCTCAGGGTCCGCAATCAGCCCCAGCATTTT	CASSLRVRNQPQHF